This T cell receptor (beta chain) was obtained from a study of CD4 and CD8 cells across lung adenocarcinoma regions. Deletions cut 4 bases from V and 3 bases from J, with 12 bases between. CDR3 length: 14 residues. Germline values: CDR1 MNHEY, CDR2 SVGAGI. This clonotype came up many times. Samples came from patients with localized non-small cell lung adenocarcinoma. One entry per CDR3 protein results from TCRdb running MiXCR on the PCR reads. Among 20,000 to 25,000 distinct CDR3 sequences listed, 52% were seen once. The rearrangement uses TRBV6-5 and TRBJ1-1, with a possible D match to TRBD1 (5 bases). The receptor's source is a male donor with lung adenocarcinoma. The CD4 and CD8 labels of this study may be unreliable. Sequenced input: CD4+ T cells from the center of a lung tumor. The CDR3 reads CASSLTQGYTEAFF. The CDR3 nucleotides are TGTGCCAGCAGTTTAACCCAGGGTTACACTGAAGCTTTCTTT.